What follows are 18 T cell receptor beta chains derived from one specimen sequenced in a study of cytomegalovirus exposure and HLA in healthy donors. Primers included in the PCR were 60 Vbeta and 13 Jbeta primers. Only in-frame clones appear in the TCRdb table, and some are missing; sequencing was by immunoSEQ multiplex PCR. The sample includes some 190,000 clones, approximately 88% of them seen just once. Sequenced: PBMCs. These receptors all stem from a boy between 2 and 10 years old in good health and CMV-seronegative.

This chain uses TRBV11-3 with TRBJ2-7, with no clear D. The CDR3 extends over 12 amino acids. Germline loops: CDR1 SGHNT, CDR2 YENEEA. The V gene lost 1 base and the J gene lost 3 bases, with 4 bases spanning the gap. In nucleotides, the CDR3 is TGTGCCAGCAGCTTAGCGGGCTACGAGCAGTACTTC. This sequence encodes CASSLAGYEQYF. The variable domain in full, completed from reference TRBV11-3 and TRBJ2-7, reads EAGVVQSPRYKIIEKKQPVAFWCNPISGHNTLYWYLQNLGQGPELLIRYENEEAVDDSQLPKDRFSAERLKGVDSTLKIQPAELGDSAVYLCASSLAGYEQYFGPGTRLTVT.

CDR3 residues: CASSLRGGTGELFF. CDR3 DNA sequence: TGTGCCAGCAGCTTAAGGGGGGGTACCGGGGAGCTGTTTTTT. The chain combines TRBV7-6 with TRBJ2-2; a weak D match, TRBD2 (7 bases). V was shortened by 2 bases and J by 5 bases, with 9 bases between the two germline ends. This CDR3 is 14 amino acids long. The germline CDR1 and CDR2 sequences are SGHVS and FNYEAQ. The full variable domain, its missing parts supplied by reference TRBV7-6 and TRBJ2-2, is GAGVSQSPRYKVTKRGQDVALRCDPISGHVSLYWYRQALGQGPEFLTYFNYEAQQDKSGLPNDRFSAERPEGSISTLTIQRTEQRDSAMYRCASSLRGGTGELFFGEGSRLTVL.

As DNA, the CDR3 is TGTGCCAGCAGCGCCGACAGGAGGCAGCCCCAGCATTTT. It codes for CASSADRRQPQHF. J is TRBJ1-5 and V is TRBV11-2; D is possibly TRBD1 (6 bases). V lost 5 bases to trimming and J lost 7 bases, with 12 bases between them. The CDR3 length is 13 residues. Germline lookup yields CDR1 SGHAT and CDR2 FQNNGV.

J is TRBJ2-7 and V is TRBV2; a possible D gene is TRBD2 (6 bases). V shed 6 bases and J shed 1 base, with 7 bases lying between them. The CDR3 contains 12 residues. The germline gives CDR1 SNHLY, CDR2 FYNNEI. CDR3 nucleotides: TGTGCCAGCAGGGAGGGGTCCTACGAGCAGTACTTC. Its translation is CASREGSYEQYF.

This chain joins TRBV5-6 and TRBJ1-4, with 9 bases fitting TRBD1. The V segment lost 1 base and the J segment 7 bases; nucleotides outside the gene matches: 5. The CDR3 covers 15 residues. Germline lookup yields CDR1 SGHDT and CDR2 YYEEEE. The CDR3 DNA follows: TGTGCCAGCAGCTTGCGGACAGGGGTTACTGAAAAACTGTTTTTT. Its translation: CASSLRTGVTEKLFF.

The gene calls are TRBV5-6 and TRBJ2-5; possible D gene TRBD1, 6 bases. CDR1 is SGHDT and CDR2 is YYEEEE in the germline V gene. The V end was cut by 4 bases, the J end by 1 base, with 11 bases between. The CDR3 length is 14 residues. CDR3 protein: CASSLDRAQETQYF. The CDR3 nucleotides are TGTGCCAGCAGCCTGGACAGAGCCCAAGAGACCCAGTACTTC.

The sample holds one count of this clone. The chain has TRBV6-1 and TRBJ1-2, with TRBD1 as a possible D gene (6 bases). The germline CDR1 and CDR2 sequences are MNHNS and SASEGT. This CDR3 has 13 amino acids. Trimming took off 4 bases at V and 8 bases at J, with 14 bases between the two ends. CDR3: CASSVGGTGGYTF. For the CDR3, the DNA is TGTGCCAGCAGTGTTGGGGGCACGGGAGGCTACACCTTC.

This clone showed up just once. The chain joins TRBV6-1 to TRBJ2-3; D is possibly TRBD2 (7 bases). Trimming cost V 2 bases and J 5 bases, with 17 bases left between them. The CDR3 runs to 16 residues. Germline-derived CDR1 and CDR2 are MNHNS and SASEGT. CDR3 protein: CASSEMRTGRGDTQYF. In DNA, the CDR3 is TGTGCCAGCAGTGAAATGAGAACAGGGAGGGGAGATACGCAGTATTTT.

The gene calls are TRBV18 and TRBJ1-2; no clear D. Germline V CDR1 and CDR2: KGHSH, LQKENI. The CDR3 is 13 residues long. V gave up 2 bases and J gave up 1 base, with 5 bases separating them. CDR3 protein: CASSPEGNYGYTF. For the CDR3, the DNA is TGTGCCAGCTCACCAGAGGGTAACTATGGCTACACCTTC.

The rearrangement uses TRBV6-1 and TRBJ1-3; weak D call: TRBD1 (5 bases). CDR1 and CDR2 from the germline V gene are MNHNS and SASEGT. This CDR3 is 14 amino acids long. V lost 6 bases, J lost 4 bases, and 13 bases lay in between. In DNA form, the CDR3 reads TGTGCCAGCAGCCCTCGTCCAGGGGGAAACACCATATATTTT. Translation: CASSPRPGGNTIYF.

The chain couples TRBV12-5 to TRBJ2-1, with unresolved D. CDR3 length equals 12 residues. The germline V and J ends were trimmed by 1 base and 8 bases, with 6 bases remaining between them. The V gene's germline CDR1 is LGHNT and CDR2 FRNRAP. The CDR3 DNA reads TGTGCTAGTGGTTTGGGTAGTTATGAGCAGTTCTTC. Translating gives CASGLGSYEQFF.

The chain combines TRBV5-6 with TRBJ2-7; TRBD1 matches 8 bases. The V gene end was trimmed by 4 bases and the J gene end by 3 bases; junction bases not matched to a gene: 9. The germline V gene encodes CDR1 SGHDT and CDR2 YYEEEE. The CDR3 length is 15 residues. The CDR3 sequence is CASSASGTGVYEQYF. The CDR3 DNA reads as TGTGCCAGCAGCGCGTCTGGGACAGGTGTCTACGAGCAGTACTTC.

The chain joins TRBV6-6 to TRBJ1-1, with 7 bases aligning to TRBD1. The CDR3 length is 14 residues. After removal of 7 bases from V and 0 bases from J, the junction contained 5 bases not matched to a gene. From germline, CDR1 is MNHNY and CDR2 SVGAGI (reference sequence). The CDR3 DNA follows: TGTGCCAGCACGGCCACAGGGGTGAACACTGAAGCTTTCTTT. Encoded protein: CASTATGVNTEAFF.

This clone has more than one count but fewer than ten. This chain links TRBV30 with TRBJ2-1, with 10 bases identical to TRBD2. The CDR3 spans 14 residues. V shed 4 bases and J 0 bases; nucleotides not matched to a gene: 0. Germline CDR1 GTSNPN, CDR2 SVGIG (reference sequence). Here the CDR3 DNA reads TGTGCCTGGACTAGCGGGAGCTCCTACAATGAGCAGTTCTTC. As protein: CAWTSGSSYNEQFF.

Here the CDR3 DNA reads TGTGCCAGCTCACCAATTTGGAAGGGAGTGAACACTGAAGCTTTCTTT. It yields the protein CASSPIWKGVNTEAFF. This chain uses TRBV18 with TRBJ1-1; D ambiguous. CDR1 KGHSH and CDR2 LQKENI come from the germline V gene. The CDR3 has 16 amino acids. V lost 2 bases and J lost 0, with 13 bases in between.

V usage is TRBV6-1 and J usage is TRBJ2-3; 9 nucleotides agree with TRBD2. With V trimmed by 4 bases and J by 5 bases, 4 bases remained unmatched. This CDR3 is 14 amino acids long. Germline lookup yields CDR1 MNHNS and CDR2 SASEGT. In DNA, the CDR3 is TGTGCCAGCAGTGGTAGCGGGAGAAGAGATACGCAGTATTTT. Its translation is CASSGSGRRDTQYF.

This chain connects TRBV5-6 to TRBJ1-1, with 7 bases lining up with TRBD1. Germline CDR1 is SGHDT and CDR2 is YYEEEE. After removal of 4 bases from V and 5 bases from J, the junction contained 5 bases not matched to a gene. This CDR3 region has 13 residues. CDR3 amino acids: CASSQQGRTEAFF. The DNA for the CDR3 is TGTGCCAGCAGCCAACAGGGGCGGACTGAAGCTTTCTTT.

The rearrangement joins TRBV30 to TRBJ1-4, with D perhaps matching TRBD1 (5 bases). Trimming left V 2 bases short and J 7 bases short, with 11 bases between. CDR3 size: 13 residues. Germline loops: CDR1 GTSNPN, CDR2 SVGIG (reference sequence). In nucleotides, the CDR3 is TGTGCCTGGAGTAACCAGGGCGTTGAAAAACTGTTTTTT. Protein sequence: CAWSNQGVEKLFF.